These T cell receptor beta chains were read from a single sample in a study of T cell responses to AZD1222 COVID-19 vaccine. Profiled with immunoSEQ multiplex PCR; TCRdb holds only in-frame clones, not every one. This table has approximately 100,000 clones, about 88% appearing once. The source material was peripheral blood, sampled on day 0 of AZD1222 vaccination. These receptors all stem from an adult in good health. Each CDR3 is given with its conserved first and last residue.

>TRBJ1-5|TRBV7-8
CASSFSRGQVISNQPQHF
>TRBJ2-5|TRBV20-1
CSASPGAPQYF
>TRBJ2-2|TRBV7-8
CASSPISAGGPGELFF
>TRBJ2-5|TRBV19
CASSPGTGNQETQYF
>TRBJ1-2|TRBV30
CAWSNPRKTGGVYGYTF
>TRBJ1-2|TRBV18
CASSPLDRASYGYTF
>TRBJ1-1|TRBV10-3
CAISEVAGAMNTEAFF
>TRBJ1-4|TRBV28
CASSLKGAREKLFF
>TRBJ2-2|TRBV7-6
CASSLTVRGGTNTGELFF
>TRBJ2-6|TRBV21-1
CASIRGGRGSSGANVLTF
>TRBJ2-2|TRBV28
CASSLSTGTGNTGELFF
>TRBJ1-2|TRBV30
CACTGGGYTF
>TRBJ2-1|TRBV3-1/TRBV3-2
CASSPRVQWGNEQFF
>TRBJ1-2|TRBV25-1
CASSELGGVYGYTF
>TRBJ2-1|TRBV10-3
CAISEGDAYNEQFF
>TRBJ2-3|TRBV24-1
CATSEWTGGPDTQYF
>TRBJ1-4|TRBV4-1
CASSQDPSGARSLFF
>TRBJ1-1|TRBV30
CACRQGPPVNTEAFF
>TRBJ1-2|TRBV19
CASSIDWARDDYGYTF
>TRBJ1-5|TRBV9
CASSQGRVGPQHF
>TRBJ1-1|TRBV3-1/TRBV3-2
CASIKKGAPRGVTEAFF
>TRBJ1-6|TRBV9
CASSVAVGQGNSPLHF
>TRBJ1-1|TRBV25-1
CASSDGWTGSGTEAFF
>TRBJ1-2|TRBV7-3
CASSLSPGSYGYTF
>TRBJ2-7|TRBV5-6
CASSLAGLAYEQYF
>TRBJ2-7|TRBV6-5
CASSPRDRGVYEQYF
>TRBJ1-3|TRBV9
CASTLTGSLGGNTIYF
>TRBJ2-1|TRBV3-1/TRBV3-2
CASSQTHPGSSYNEQFF